This T cell receptor beta chain was identified in a study of shared clonotypes between healthy human individuals. Study conclusions and caveats: Naive subsets usually exceeded memory subsets in estimated richness.

The CDR3 length is 14 residues. V lost 3 bases to trimming and J lost 6 bases; unmatched junction nucleotides: 6. The germline gives CDR1 SGHTA, CDR2 FQGNSA. In regard to this clone: Its antigen is not known.

Produced via immunoSEQ multiplex PCR; TCRdb's table is partial and in-frame only. Of about 2.4 million clones listed, roughly 93% are singletons. The origin of this receptor is a man younger than 35 in good health. Some clones in this sample may be carry-over from other donors' samples. V usage is TRBV7-2 and J usage is TRBJ2-3, with 7 bases lining up with TRBD2. The source material was naive CD4+ T cells from PBMCs. The subset is: CD45RA+ positively selected. The CDR3 DNA reads TGTGCCAGCAGCTTGATCCGGGAGGTGGATACGCAGTATTTT. The encoded protein is CASSLIREVDTQYF.